Sequencing of this T cell receptor beta chain was carried out in a study of CD8 T cells in ankylosing spondylitis. The study's findings and limits: Enrichment of disease-linked clones was reportedly significant in matched ankylosing spondylitis synovial fluid.

From the 5' RACE reads, TCRdb called clonotypes with MiXCR, one entry per CDR3 protein. This table has approximately 220,000 distinct CDR3 sequences, under 12% appearing once. This clonotype was observed at least ten times. Its antigen is still unknown. The CDR3 extends over 14 amino acids. Trimming removed 1 base from V and 4 bases from J, with 10 bases in between. V usage is TRBV12-3 or TRBV12-4 and J usage is TRBJ1-2; no definite D call. The sample taken for sequencing was blood, either unsorted or a sorted T cell fraction (not recorded which). The receptor was isolated from a male donor with ankylosing spondylitis or in good health (not recorded which). CDR3 nucleotides: TGTGCCAGCAGTTTAGAGGTGGAAGGCTATGGCTACACCTTC. Encoded protein: CASSLEVEGYGYTF.